The source of this T cell receptor beta chain is a study of T cells in Graves' hyperthyroidism and ophthalmopathy. General study results and limits: The model's output predicted ophthalmopathy at a median of roughly seven months prior to onset. Blood held most thyroid clonotypes expanded above 0.001 frequency.

A lack of ophthalmopathy progression within 18 months defined stable Graves' hyperthyroidism. Diagnostic assessment was based on clinical symptoms, serum thyroxine and TRAb, thyroid ultrasound and orbital computed tomography. This clonotype was counted at least ten times. Its target is unknown. TCR beta CDR3 region amplification was performed from RNA transcripts. A set of HTBI primers served as the primers for a first-round RT-PCR of the TCR CDR3. TCRdb reprocessed the multiplex PCR reads with MiXCR, giving one entry per CDR3 protein. The table lists some 800,000 distinct CDR3 sequences, 38% of them singletons. The CDR3 is 13 amino acids. V lost 3 bases, J lost 4 bases, and 9 bases lay in between. Germline CDR1 SGHTA, CDR2 FQGNSA.

Sequenced: blood. The chain recombines TRBV7-2 with TRBJ1-1, with D perhaps TRBD1 (5 bases). The TCR was taken from a man aged 18 to 29 with Graves' hyperthyroidism. The CDR3 DNA is TGTGCCAGCAGCTTCGGGAGGGGCACTGAAGCTTTCTTT. Translating it yields CASSFGRGTEAFF.